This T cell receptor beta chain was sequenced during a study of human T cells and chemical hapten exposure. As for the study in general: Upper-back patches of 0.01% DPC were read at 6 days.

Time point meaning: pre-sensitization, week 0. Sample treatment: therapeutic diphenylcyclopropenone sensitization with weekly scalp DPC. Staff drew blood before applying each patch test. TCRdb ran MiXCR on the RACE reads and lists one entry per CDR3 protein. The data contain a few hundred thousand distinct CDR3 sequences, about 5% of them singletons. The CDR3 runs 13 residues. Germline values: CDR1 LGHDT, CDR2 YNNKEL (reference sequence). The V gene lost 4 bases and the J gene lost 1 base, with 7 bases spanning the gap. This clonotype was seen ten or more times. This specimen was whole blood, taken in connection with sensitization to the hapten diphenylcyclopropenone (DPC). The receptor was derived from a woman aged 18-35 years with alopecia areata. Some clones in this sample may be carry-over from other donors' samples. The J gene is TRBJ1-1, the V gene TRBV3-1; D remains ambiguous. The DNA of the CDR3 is TGTGCCAGCAGCCCCCGACCGAACACTGAAGCTTTCTTT. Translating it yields CASSPRPNTEAFF.